The 28 T cell receptor beta chains below were found in one sample sequenced in a study of blood T cell repertoires in COVID-19. Assay: immunoSEQ multiplex PCR; the TCRdb copy retains only in-frame clones and omits some. The table lists approximately 260,000 clones, around 82% of them singletons. Sequencing input: PBMCs or T cells enriched from blood (not recorded which). These receptors were taken from a man aged 45-65 years who had recovered from COVID-19.

The chain uses TRBV15 and TRBJ2-5, with 9 bases identical to TRBD1. Germline CDR1 LNHNV, CDR2 YYDKDF (reference sequence). V lost 1 base and J lost 2; bases outside the gene matches: 11. The CDR3 spans 18 residues. Here the CDR3 DNA reads TGTGCCACCAGCAGAGCGCTTCCGGGACAGGGAAGACAAGAGACCCAGTACTTC. Amino acids: CATSRALPGQGRQETQYF.

The V gene is TRBV5-4, the J gene TRBJ1-5; 7 bases line up with TRBD1. V was clipped by 0 bases and J by 4 bases; unmatched bases: 4. The germline V gene encodes CDR1 SGHNT and CDR2 YYREEE (reference sequence). This CDR3 is 15 amino acids long. The CDR3 region is CASSLVPGGNQPQHF. The CDR3 nucleotides are TGTGCCAGCAGCTTGGTGCCAGGGGGTAATCAGCCCCAGCATTTT.

The chain links TRBV4-1 to TRBJ2-1, with 7 bases matching TRBD2. CDR3 size: 15 residues. J was trimmed by 10 bases and V by 0 bases; bases with no gene match: 9. Per germline, CDR1 MGHRA and CDR2 YSYEKL. The chain's CDR3 is CASSQEGTTWGEQFF. The DNA of the CDR3 is TGCGCCAGCAGCCAAGAGGGGACTACGTGGGGGGAGCAGTTCTTC.

This rearrangement joins TRBV6-5 to TRBJ2-6; 7 bases are a match to TRBD1. This CDR3 has 14 amino acids. V trimming: 6 bases; J trimming: 2 bases; junction bases outside the gene matches: 1. The germline V gene has CDR1 MNHEY and CDR2 SVGAGI. The CDR3 is CASRQGAGANVLTF. Written as DNA, the CDR3 is TGTGCCAGCAGGCAGGGGGCTGGGGCCAACGTCCTGACTTTC.

The J gene is TRBJ1-3, the V gene TRBV7-6; the D gene is possibly TRBD1 (5 bases). CDR1 is SGHVS and CDR2 is FNYEAQ in the germline V gene. This CDR3 has 15 amino acids. V was pared by 2 bases and J by 0 bases, with 8 bases between. The CDR3 loop is CASSLYTGSGNTIYF. The CDR3 DNA is TGTGCCAGCAGCTTATACACAGGCTCTGGAAACACCATATATTTT.

This chain links TRBV28 with TRBJ2-3; 7 nucleotides match TRBD2. This CDR3 contains 15 residues. Germline V gene lookup returns CDR1 MDHEN and CDR2 SYDVKM. V trimming: 4 bases; J trimming: 1 base; junction bases outside the gene matches: 5. The CDR3 loop reads CASSSSSGRTDTQYF. DNA of the CDR3: TGTGCCAGCAGTTCCTCTAGCGGTCGCACAGATACGCAGTATTTT.

This chain connects TRBV4-1 to TRBJ1-2; D is unresolved. Germline lookup yields CDR1 MGHRA and CDR2 YSYEKL. This CDR3 has 12 residues. Trimming pared 0 bases from V and 5 bases from J, leaving 4 bases between. This CDR3 is CASSQELYGYTF. Written as DNA, the CDR3 is TGCGCCAGCAGCCAAGAGTTATATGGCTACACCTTC.

Written as DNA, the CDR3 is TGTGCCAGTAGTACCCCCCGAGGGGGCTATGGCGACGGTTCACCCCTCCACTTT. This gives the protein CASSTPRGGYGDGSPLHF. The chain recombines TRBV19 with TRBJ1-6; the match to TRBD1 covers 7 bases. Trimming cost V 4 bases and J 9 bases; bases outside gene matches: 18. Germline CDR1 and CDR2: LNHDA and SQIVND (reference sequence). The CDR3 totals 18 residues.

The chain combines TRBV18 with TRBJ2-4, with 11 bases identical to TRBD2. Germline CDR1 KGHSH, CDR2 LQKENI. This CDR3 has 18 residues. The V segment lost 0 bases and the J segment 4 bases; nucleotides outside the gene matches: 8. The CDR3 nucleotides are TGTGCCAGCTCACCACCGAGCGTAGCGGGAGGGTTAAAAAACATTCAGTACTTC. This gives the protein CASSPPSVAGGLKNIQYF.

J is TRBJ2-7 and V is TRBV30, with TRBD1 matching over 9 bases. This CDR3 spans 14 amino acids. V gave up 3 bases and J gave up 4 bases; unmatched junction bases: 7. Germline CDR1 GTSNPN, CDR2 SVGIG (reference sequence). CDR3 sequence: CAWRSYRGRYEQYF. The CDR3 coding sequence is TGTGCCTGGAGATCGTACAGGGGGCGGTACGAGCAGTACTTC.

The chain uses TRBV5-1 and TRBJ2-3; the match to TRBD2 covers 9 bases. The CDR3 consists of 15 residues. V lost 4 bases and J lost 5; bases outside the gene matches: 8. Germline V lookup: CDR1 SGHRS, CDR2 YFSETQ. This CDR3 is CASSQRGVVGDTQYF. The CDR3 bases are TGCGCCAGCAGCCAGCGGGGGGTGGTTGGAGATACGCAGTATTTT.

The chain recombines TRBV7-9 with TRBJ2-3; 7 nucleotides align to TRBD2. The J segment lost 6 bases and the V segment lost 6 bases, leaving 12 bases of the junction unmatched. Per germline, CDR1 SEHNR and CDR2 FQNEAQ (reference sequence). This CDR3 has 15 residues. The CDR3 region is CASRPSAGVVDTQYF. The CDR3 DNA sequence: TGTGCCAGCAGACCGTCGGCGGGGGTAGTTGATACGCAGTATTTT.

The gene calls are TRBV5-1 and TRBJ2-7; TRBD1 agrees at 8 bases. Germline V CDR1 and CDR2: SGHRS, YFSETQ. CDR3 length equals 15 residues. The V gene end was trimmed by 3 bases and the J gene end by 2 bases; junction bases not matched to a gene: 7. CDR3 sequence: CASSSGQGNPYEQYF. The CDR3 coding sequence is TGCGCCAGCAGCTCCGGACAGGGCAACCCCTACGAGCAGTACTTC.

This rearrangement joins TRBV6-5 to TRBJ2-7; possible D gene TRBD1, 6 bases. This CDR3 contains 16 residues. V was pared by 0 bases and J by 3 bases, with 15 bases between. Germline values: CDR1 MNHEY, CDR2 SVGAGI. CDR3 bases: TGTGCCAGCAGTTACTCATCCACAGGGACCTACTACGAGCAGTACTTC. It encodes CASSYSSTGTYYEQYF.

In the case of this clone: Other DNA sequences in the same sample also yield this CDR3. The chain employs TRBV5-1 and TRBJ2-3; possible D gene TRBD2, 7 bases. CDR3 size: 15 residues. The germline V gene has CDR1 SGHRS and CDR2 YFSETQ. The V end lost 0 bases, the J end lost 6 bases, and 14 bases lay between the germline ends. CDR3 sequence (DNA): TGCGCCAGCAGCTTGGGCGGGGGCTTGGGGGATACGCAGTATTTT. This codes for CASSLGGGLGDTQYF. Complete variable domain (other parts from reference TRBV5-1 and TRBJ2-3): KAGVTQTPRYLIKTRGQQVTLSCSPISGHRSVSWYQQTPGQGLQFLFEYFSETQRNKGNFPGRFSGRQFSNSRSEMNVSTLELGDSALYLCASSLGGGLGDTQYFGPGTRLTVL.

The rearrangement joins TRBV3-1 (or the pseudogene TRBV3-2) to TRBJ2-1; D gene uncertain. The CDR3 runs to 15 residues. V gave up 7 bases and J gave up 2 bases, with 15 bases separating them. Germline V gene data show CDR1 as LGHDT and CDR2 as YNNKEL (reference sequence). The CDR3, as DNA: TGTGCCAGCACCACCGGGTTCGGCCCCTACAATGAGCAGTTCTTC. Amino acid sequence: CASTTGFGPYNEQFF.

DNA for the CDR3: TGTGCCAGCAGACCAGGGACAGGGGGCTCCTACGAGCAGTACTTC. Its protein product is CASRPGTGGSYEQYF. The chain is built from TRBV7-2 and TRBJ2-7, with 11 nucleotides matching TRBD1. The CDR3 runs 15 residues. The V gene's germline CDR1 is SGHTA and CDR2 FQGNSA. Losses at the gene ends were 6 bases for V and 0 bases for J; bases not matched to a gene: 4. Full variable domain (rest looked up from reference TRBV7-2 and TRBJ2-7): GAGVSQSPSNKVTEKGKDVELRCDPISGHTALYWYRQSLGQGLEFLIYFQGNSAPDKSGLPSDRFSAERTGGSVSTLTIQRTQQEDSAVYLCASRPGTGGSYEQYFGPGTRLTVT.

This clone showed up just a few times. V and J are TRBV6-5 and TRBJ2-3, with TRBD1 matching 7 bases. CDR1 is MNHEY, CDR2 SVGAGI, per germline. With V trimmed by 9 bases and J by 3 bases, 9 bases remained unmatched. This CDR3 has 14 residues. CDR3 protein: CASTGVGKTDTQYF. The CDR3 DNA is TGTGCCAGTACAGGGGTTGGAAAAACAGATACGCAGTATTTT.

This chain links TRBV27 with TRBJ2-1; possibly TRBD1 for D (6 bases). CDR1 is MNHEY and CDR2 is SMNVEV in the germline V gene (reference sequence). This CDR3 is 14 amino acids long. V was trimmed by 8 bases and J by 0 bases, leaving 11 bases between them. Here the CDR3 DNA reads TGTGCCAGCCAGGACAGCAGCTCCTACAATGAGCAGTTCTTC. Protein product: CASQDSSSYNEQFF.

The chain couples TRBV5-5 to TRBJ2-2; weak D call: TRBD1 (6 bases). CDR1 SGHKS and CDR2 YYEKEE come from the germline V gene (reference sequence). This CDR3 comprises 13 residues. V lost 6 bases and J lost 5, with 11 bases in between. The CDR3 is CASKGVRTGELFF. CDR3 nucleotide sequence: TGTGCCAGCAAGGGGGTAAGGACCGGGGAGCTGTTTTTT.

The chain recombines TRBV29-1 with TRBJ2-7; 11 bases are shared with TRBD2. Per the germline V gene, CDR1 is SQVTM and CDR2 is ANQGSEA. With V trimmed by 2 bases and J by 6 bases, 9 bases remained unmatched. The CDR3 consists of 15 residues. As DNA, the CDR3 is TGCAGCGTTGAAAAGGTTAGCGGGGGGGCCCCCGAGCAGTACTTC. Encoded protein: CSVEKVSGGAPEQYF.

V and J are TRBV5-4 and TRBJ2-7; D is uncertain. The V end was cut by 2 bases, the J end by 0 bases, with 6 bases between. The CDR3 is 13 residues long. Per germline, CDR1 SGHNT and CDR2 YYREEE (reference sequence). The CDR3 loop is CASSLDFSYEQYF. CDR3 DNA: TGTGCCAGCAGCTTAGACTTCTCCTACGAGCAGTACTTC.

The CDR3: CASSLGPIYGYTF. The CDR3, as DNA: TGTGCCAGCAGTTTGGGGCCAATCTATGGCTACACCTTC. V gene TRBV27 combines with J gene TRBJ1-2; perhaps TRBD1 as D (5 bases). Trimming removed 3 bases at V and 4 bases at J, with 9 bases between. The CDR3 totals 13 residues. CDR1 MNHEY and CDR2 SMNVEV come from the germline V gene (reference sequence).

The rearrangement joins TRBV18 to TRBJ2-5; D not resolved. Germline CDR1 and CDR2: KGHSH and LQKENI. V was trimmed by 0 bases and J by 5 bases, leaving 4 bases between them. The length of the CDR3 is 12 residues. CDR3 nucleotides: TGTGCCAGCTCACCACCGGGCGAGACCCAGTACTTC. Translating it yields CASSPPGETQYF.

This sequence joins TRBV5-5 and TRBJ2-1; TRBD2 matches at 10 bases. Germline-derived CDR1 and CDR2 are SGHKS and YYEKEE (reference sequence). With V trimmed by 5 bases and J by 4 bases, 6 bases remained unmatched. The length of the CDR3 is 15 residues. CDR3 DNA: TGTGCCAGCAGTCACCTAGCGGGGGCGTACAATGAGCAGTTCTTC. Translating it yields CASSHLAGAYNEQFF.

This chain connects TRBV24-1 to TRBJ1-2; 7 nucleotides agree with TRBD1. Germline CDR1 reads KGHDR; CDR2 reads SFDVKD. CDR3 length: 15 residues. Trimming took 6 bases from V and 4 from J; bases not matched to a gene: 10. CDR3 protein: CATSTRDSPGYGYTF. For the CDR3, the DNA is TGTGCCACCAGTACCAGGGACAGTCCAGGCTATGGCTACACCTTC.

This clone was found once. V and J are TRBV28 and TRBJ2-3, with 9 bases lining up with TRBD1. CDR3 size: 21 residues. Germline V gene lookup returns CDR1 MDHEN and CDR2 SYDVKM. Unmatched junction bases numbered 23, after V lost 3 bases and J lost 4 bases. The CDR3 region is CASSFFPGQGGLGRTPDTQYF. CDR3 bases: TGTGCCAGCAGTTTTTTCCCGGGACAGGGAGGGCTAGGGCGAACTCCAGATACGCAGTATTTT.

This clone was found a few times. The rearrangement uses TRBV14 and TRBJ1-1, with 9 bases identical to TRBD1. V trimming: 5 bases; J trimming: 3 bases; junction bases outside the gene matches: 7. Germline-derived CDR1 and CDR2 are SGHDN and FVKESK. There are 15 residues in the CDR3. CDR3 DNA: TGTGCCAGCAGCACTCGGACAGGGGTGTACACTGAAGCTTTCTTT. Translation gives CASSTRTGVYTEAFF.